This entry concerns a single TCR beta chain. These data are taken from a study of shared T cell receptors in the human thymus. The table came from immunoSEQ multiplex PCR; TCRdb's copy has only in-frame clones and leaves some out. This sample carries some 660,000 clones, 70% to 90% of them seen once, and the ten largest clones take roughly 0.0089%. J was trimmed by 0 bases and V by 11 bases; bases with no gene match: 4. CDR3 length equals 14 residues. Germline-derived CDR1 and CDR2 are ENHRY and SYGVKD. These sequences were also reported in another study, on human thymus T cells. This second study notes: From resections taken during corrective heart surgery, the thymus tissue was obtained. Biased V and J segment usage appeared in thymus and peripheral blood.

Sequenced material: thymocytes. J is TRBJ2-2 and V is TRBV10-3, with 9 bases that match TRBD2. This sequence was found in a boy under two years old with a congenital heart defect. The CDR3, as DNA: TGTGCCGCCCGACTAGCGGCGAACACCGGGGAGCTGTTTTTT. Translation: CAARLAANTGELFF.